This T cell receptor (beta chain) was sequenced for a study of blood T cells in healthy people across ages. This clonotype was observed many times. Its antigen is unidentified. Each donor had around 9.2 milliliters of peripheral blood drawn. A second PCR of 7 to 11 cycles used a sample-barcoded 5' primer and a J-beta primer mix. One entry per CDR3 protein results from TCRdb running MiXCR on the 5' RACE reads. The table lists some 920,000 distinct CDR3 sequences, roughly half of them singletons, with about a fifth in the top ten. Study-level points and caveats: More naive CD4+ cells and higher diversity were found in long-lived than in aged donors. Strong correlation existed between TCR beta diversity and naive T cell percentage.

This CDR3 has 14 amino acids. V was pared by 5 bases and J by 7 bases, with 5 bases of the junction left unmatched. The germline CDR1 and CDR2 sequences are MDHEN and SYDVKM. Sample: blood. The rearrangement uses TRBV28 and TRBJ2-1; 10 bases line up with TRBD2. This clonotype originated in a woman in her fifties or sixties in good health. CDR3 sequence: CASSGGLASNEQFF. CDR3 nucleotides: TGTGCCAGCAGTGGGGGACTAGCGAGTAATGAGCAGTTCTTC. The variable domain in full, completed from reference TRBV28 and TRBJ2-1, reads DVKVTQSSRYLVKRTGEKVFLECVQDMDHENMFWYRQDPGLGLRLIYFSYDVKMKEKGDIPEGYSVSREKKERFSLILESASTNQTSMYLCASSGGLASNEQFFGPGTRLTVL.